The 21 T cell receptor beta chains below all came from one sample that was sequenced in a study of memory CD4+ T cells and cytomegalovirus serostatus. TCRdb keeps only in-frame clones here, not all; method: immunoSEQ multiplex PCR. The data show 56,000 or so clones, about 80% seen once. The sort gate was single viable CD3+CD4+CD8-CD45RO+ cells for memory CD4+ T cells. Sequencing was done on a sample of memory CD4+ T cells from blood. The receptors originated from an adult in good health and CMV-seronegative.

J is TRBJ1-3 and V is TRBV4-1; D uncertain. The CDR3 totals 17 residues. Trimming left V 5 bases short and J 3 bases short, with 20 bases between. CDR1 is MGHRA, CDR2 YSYEKL, per germline. In DNA form, the CDR3 reads TGCGCCAGCAGCGGAAGAGGCAGGAGTTCGTTTGGAAACACCATATATTTT. Amino acid sequence: CASSGRGRSSFGNTIYF.

The chain recombines TRBV19 with TRBJ2-3; D is undetermined. Germline CDR1 reads LNHDA; CDR2 reads SQIVND (reference sequence). CDR3 size: 11 residues. V lost 4 bases to trimming and J lost 5 bases, with 4 bases between them. The CDR3: CASSTLDTQYF. The CDR3 DNA reads TGTGCCAGTAGTACTCTAGATACGCAGTATTTT.

J is TRBJ2-5 and V is TRBV18; 7 positions agree with TRBD1. Unmatched junction bases numbered 14, after V lost 9 bases and J lost 4 bases. The CDR3 sequence is 15 residues long. Germline values: CDR1 KGHSH, CDR2 LQKENI. CDR3 loop: CASSSTGVRRETQYF. The CDR3 DNA sequence: TGTGCCAGTTCATCAACAGGGGTACGGCGAGAGACCCAGTACTTC.

V and J are TRBV5-6 and TRBJ1-6; no reliable D call. Germline values: CDR1 SGHDT, CDR2 YYEEEE. The CDR3 loop spans 15 amino acids. The V gene lost 4 bases and the J gene lost 6 bases, with 14 bases spanning the gap. The CDR3 DNA follows: TGTGCCAGCAGCCGAGGACGCTTGGTTAATTCACCCCTCCACTTT. Its translation is CASSRGRLVNSPLHF.

The V gene is TRBV4-3, the J gene TRBJ1-2, with a weak D call TRBD1 (5 bases). Trimming removed 0 bases from V and 7 bases from J, with 15 bases in between. The CDR3 is made up of 15 amino acids. Germline V gene data show CDR1 as LGHNA and CDR2 as YSLEER. The CDR3 sequence is CASSQELGRESGYTF. CDR3 in DNA: TGCGCCAGCAGCCAAGAATTGGGCAGGGAGTCTGGCTACACCTTC.

The gene calls are TRBV7-8 and TRBJ2-7, with D perhaps TRBD1 (6 bases). The CDR3 has 15 amino acids. Deletions cut 5 bases from V and 3 bases from J, with 17 bases between. Germline V gene data show CDR1 as SGHVS and CDR2 as FQNEAQ. The CDR3 nucleotides read TGTGCCAGCAGCCCGCGAACCACGACAGGCTACGAGCAGTACTTC. It translates to CASSPRTTTGYEQYF.

The rearrangement links TRBV5-5 to TRBJ2-7; maybe TRBD1 (6 bases). Germline V gene lookup returns CDR1 SGHKS and CDR2 YYEKEE (reference sequence). This CDR3 is built from 16 residues. Trimming removed 0 bases at V and 0 bases at J, with 13 bases between. For the CDR3, the DNA is TGTGCCAGCAGCTTGGGGGGACATATTACCTCCTACGAGCAGTACTTC. This sequence encodes CASSLGGHITSYEQYF.

This clone occurred a few times. The V call is TRBV5-6, the J call TRBJ1-1; no clear D gene. CDR1 and CDR2 from the germline V gene are SGHDT and YYEEEE. Trimming took 2 bases from V and 2 from J, leaving 4 bases between them. The length of the CDR3 is 12 residues. The chain's CDR3 is CASSFTNTEAFF. CDR3 bases: TGTGCCAGCAGCTTCACAAACACTGAAGCTTTCTTT.

The chain couples TRBV28 to TRBJ1-2; no definite D call. The CDR3 consists of 12 residues. V lost 8 bases to trimming and J lost 5 bases, with 12 bases between them. Germline assignment: CDR1 MDHEN and CDR2 SYDVKM. CDR3 in DNA: TGTGCCAGCGGCCGCCCCAGTTATGGCTACACCTTC. This translates into CASGRPSYGYTF.

The CDR3 region is CATSSGTLGANVLTF. Written as DNA, the CDR3 is TGTGCCACCTCATCAGGGACTCTAGGGGCCAACGTCCTGACTTTC. The V call is TRBV9, the J call TRBJ2-6, with D perhaps matching TRBD2 (6 bases). The CDR3 has 15 residues. V dropped 9 bases and J dropped 4 bases, with 17 bases sitting between them. Germline lookup yields CDR1 SGDLS and CDR2 YYNGEE.

The rearrangement joins TRBV12-5 to TRBJ2-6; no firm D call. V was clipped by 5 bases and J by 0 bases, with 8 bases between them. Germline CDR1 is LGHNT and CDR2 is FRNRAP. CDR3 length equals 15 residues. CDR3 in amino acids: CASGPGSSGANVLTF. CDR3 coding DNA: TGTGCTAGTGGTCCCGGATCCTCTGGGGCCAACGTCCTGACTTTC.

CDR3 sequence (DNA): TGTGCCAGCACCAGGGGGGTCTACTATGGCTACACCTTC. It is translated as CASTRGVYYGYTF. The chain has TRBV6-5 and TRBJ1-2, with 7 positions matching TRBD1. V lost 7 bases, J lost 3 bases, and 5 bases stayed unmatched. Germline V gene data show CDR1 as MNHEY and CDR2 as SVGAGI. The CDR3 extends over 13 amino acids.

Notes on this clone: This same CDR3 is encoded by further DNA sequences in the sample. J is TRBJ1-1 and V is TRBV7-9; D is uncertain. This CDR3 has 13 residues. Trimming stripped 2 bases from V and 1 base from J, with 5 bases between. The germline V gene encodes CDR1 SEHNR and CDR2 FQNEAQ (reference sequence). CDR3 sequence: CASSLSGNTEAFF. The CDR3 DNA follows: TGTGCCAGCAGCTTATCAGGGAACACTGAAGCTTTCTTT. Supplemented by reference TRBV7-9 and TRBJ1-1, the full variable domain reads DTGVSQNPRHKITKRGQNVTFRCDPISEHNRLYWYRQTLGQGPEFLTYFQNEAQLEKSRLLSDRFSAERPKGSFSTLEIQRTEQGDSAMYLCASSLSGNTEAFFGQGTRLTVV.

The genes are TRBV28 and TRBJ1-2, with 8 positions matching TRBD1. V shed 8 bases, J shed 4 bases, and the junction held 9 bases outside the gene matches. The length of the CDR3 is 14 residues. The germline gives CDR1 MDHEN, CDR2 SYDVKM. CDR3 coding DNA: TGTGCCAGCCGAGAGACAGGGGACATCTATGGCTACACCTTC. Residues: CASRETGDIYGYTF.

The chain recombines TRBV28 with TRBJ2-3; D may be TRBD2 (5 bases). Looked up from germline, CDR1 is MDHEN and CDR2 is SYDVKM. Trimming removed 6 bases at V and 4 bases at J, with 8 bases between. There are 12 residues in the CDR3. Written as DNA, the CDR3 is TGTGCCAGCAGGGAGGCGGCAGATACGCAGTATTTT. Protein sequence: CASREAADTQYF.

The CDR3 reads CASSSGQAGHQPQHF. Written as DNA, the CDR3 is TGTGCCAGCAGTTCGGGACAGGCGGGCCATCAGCCCCAGCATTTT. The chain couples TRBV28 to TRBJ1-5; TRBD1 agrees at 8 bases. CDR3 length: 15 amino acids. The V gene end was trimmed by 4 bases and the J gene end by 5 bases; junction bases not matched to a gene: 7. Germline-derived CDR1 and CDR2 are MDHEN and SYDVKM. The whole variable domain, remainder taken from reference TRBV28 and TRBJ1-5, is DVKVTQSSRYLVKRTGEKVFLECVQDMDHENMFWYRQDPGLGLRLIYFSYDVKMKEKGDIPEGYSVSREKKERFSLILESASTNQTSMYLCASSSGQAGHQPQHFGDGTRLSIL.

The rearrangement joins TRBV7-2 to TRBJ1-4; D is undetermined. Germline V gene data show CDR1 as SGHTA and CDR2 as FQGNSA. V lost 5 bases and J lost 0, with 7 bases in between. The CDR3 is made up of 14 amino acids. DNA of the CDR3: TGTGCCAGCAGCCGGGTGGCAACTAATGAAAAACTGTTTTTT. This sequence encodes CASSRVATNEKLFF.

The chain couples TRBV27 to TRBJ1-1, with D possibly TRBD1 on 6 matching bases. Germline-derived CDR1 and CDR2 are MNHEY and SMNVEV (reference sequence). V was shortened by 10 bases and J by 8 bases, with 20 bases between the two germline ends. CDR3 length: 13 amino acids. The CDR3 is CATFAGAKTEAFF. CDR3 DNA sequence: TGTGCCACCTTTGCAGGGGCGAAAACAGAAGCTTTCTTT.

J is TRBJ1-2 and V is TRBV28; the D is unclear. CDR1 and CDR2 from the germline V gene are MDHEN and SYDVKM. CDR3 length equals 14 residues. V lost 3 bases and J 5 bases, leaving 13 bases between the germline ends. The CDR3 bases are TGTGCCAGCAGTTTCCAAACAAGGCTTTATGGCTACACCTTC. Translating it yields CASSFQTRLYGYTF.

The V call is TRBV7-9, the J call TRBJ2-5; perhaps TRBD2 as D (6 bases). Germline V gene data show CDR1 as SEHNR and CDR2 as FQNEAQ (reference sequence). Trimming removed 7 bases from V and 4 bases from J, with 7 bases in between. The CDR3 covers 11 residues. In DNA, the CDR3 is TGTGCCAGCACGGAGGGAGAGACCCAGTACTTC. As protein: CASTEGETQYF.

The count of this clone is one. One end of the junction fails to match germline, which may point to a read error. CDR3 loop: CASSVAGGQETQYF. As DNA, the CDR3 is TGTGCTAGCAGCGTAGCGGGGGGGCAAGAGACCCAGTACTTC. V is TRBV7-7 and J is TRBJ2-5; TRBD2 matches at 11 bases. Germline V gene data show CDR1 as SSHAT and CDR2 as FNYEAQ (reference sequence). The CDR3 contains 14 residues.